This T cell receptor beta chain is drawn from a study of blood T cell repertoires in COVID-19. Sequencing used immunoSEQ multiplex PCR; TCRdb keeps in-frame clones, though not all of them. The sample shows under 250,000 clones, about 83% of them seen only once. This CDR3 region has 13 residues. Germline V lookup: CDR1 LNHDA, CDR2 SQIVND (reference sequence). Trimming left V 6 bases short and J 4 bases short, with 12 bases between. This clone was counted only a few times. The source is a woman aged 80 or over with COVID-19, enrolled during active disease. The genes are TRBV19 and TRBJ1-1; a possible D gene is TRBD1 (6 bases). The sequenced sample consisted of peripheral blood. The CDR3: CASSTGSGTEAFF. The CDR3 DNA reads as TGTGCCAGTAGCACAGGGTCTGGCACTGAAGCTTTCTTT.